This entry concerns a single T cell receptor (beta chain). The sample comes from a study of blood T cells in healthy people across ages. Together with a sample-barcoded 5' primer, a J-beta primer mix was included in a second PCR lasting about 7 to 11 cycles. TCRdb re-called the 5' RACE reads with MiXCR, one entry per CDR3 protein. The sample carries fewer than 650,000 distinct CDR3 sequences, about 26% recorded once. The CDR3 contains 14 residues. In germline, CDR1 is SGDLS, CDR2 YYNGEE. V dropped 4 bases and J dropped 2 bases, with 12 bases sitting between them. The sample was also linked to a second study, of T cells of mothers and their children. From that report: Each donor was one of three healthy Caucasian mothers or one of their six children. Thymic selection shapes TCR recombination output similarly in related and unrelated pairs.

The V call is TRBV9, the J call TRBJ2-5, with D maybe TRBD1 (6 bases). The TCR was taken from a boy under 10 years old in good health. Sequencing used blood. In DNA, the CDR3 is TGTGCCAGCAGCACCGGACAGAAACAAGAGACCCAGTACTTC. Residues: CASSTGQKQETQYF.